These T cell receptor beta chains were read from a single sample in a study of cytotoxic CD8 clonotypes in ibrutinib-treated CLL. The assay was immunoSEQ multiplex PCR, and TCRdb's table has in-frame clones only and misses some. Of 150,000 to 200,000 clones in the sample, 70% to 90% are singletons; the top ten hold around 3.1%. The sequences come from PBMCs, collected at disease progression, from a patient treated with ibrutinib. The source is a human donor with chronic lymphocytic leukemia. CDR3s include the opening cysteine and the closing phenylalanine or tryptophan. Not every row has a clone size; where given, it reads once, few, many or a size class.

v_call	j_call	clone_size	cdr3_aa
TRBV4-1	TRBJ2-1	once	CASSHKGGSSHNEQFF
TRBV6-6	TRBJ1-2	once	CASSYSRAGDRYGYTF
TRBV5-6	TRBJ2-2	.	CASRSAGGLLSAGELFF
TRBV19	TRBJ1-3	.	CASTHRDSGNTIYF
TRBV7-9	TRBJ2-1	.	CASSLAGLGGAGSYNEQFF
TRBV6-1	TRBJ1-1	.	CASTGRQGASTEAFF
TRBV7-2	TRBJ1-1	.	CASSSLLLDTEAFF
TRBV6-5	TRBJ2-1	.	CASSYTEPLRNEQFF
TRBV28	TRBJ2-1	.	CASSSIQSGRGGFF
TRBV27	TRBJ2-2	.	CASRGTADTGELFF
TRBV28	TRBJ1-2	.	CASSAGDGGYTF
TRBV4-3	TRBJ2-1	.	CASSQERAWTSGSQQFF
TRBV9	TRBJ2-7	once	CASSVGTSGNYEQYF
TRBV5-4	TRBJ2-7	once	CASSPRNRAPGEQYF
TRBV30	TRBJ2-5	.	CAWSVGGPQETQYF
TRBV7-6	TRBJ2-2	once	CASSLADSATGELFF
TRBV29-1	TRBJ2-3	.	CSAGTSGSADTQYF
TRBV9	TRBJ2-3	.	CASSVDQRAGPYTQYF
TRBV7-6	TRBJ2-1	.	CASSSYGTQGNEQFF
TRBV15	TRBJ2-1	.	CATSSLQGNQFF
TRBV30	TRBJ2-5	.	CAWSTRGAGETQYF
TRBV27	TRBJ2-7	once	CASSLFGPDREYF
TRBV18	TRBJ2-7	few	CASSDQVEQYF
TRBV6-4	TRBJ2-2	.	CASSDHHTAAAFTGELFF
TRBV6-1	TRBJ2-2	many	CASSDKTDNTGELFF